The 13 T cell receptor beta chains given below trace back to one sample, sequenced in a study of blood T cell repertoires in COVID-19. The data were produced by immunoSEQ multiplex PCR, yet TCRdb's version contains in-frame clones alone and is incomplete. The sample includes just under 85,000 clones, more than 80% of them seen just once. Source material: peripheral blood. The receptors here all came from a woman over 75 with acute or convalescent COVID-19.

The chain recombines TRBV5-1 with TRBJ2-3, with TRBD1 identical over 9 bases. This CDR3 is built from 15 residues. The J segment lost 2 bases and the V segment lost 7 bases, leaving 8 bases of the junction unmatched. Germline CDR1 and CDR2: SGHRS and YFSETQ. CDR3 sequence reads: CASSRDRGFTDTQYF. CDR3 bases: TGCGCCAGCTCCAGAGACAGGGGGTTCACAGATACGCAGTATTTT.

CDR3 region: CASSQDRVRSYTF. The CDR3 coding sequence is TGTGCCAGCAGCCAGGACAGGGTGCGAAGCTACACCTTC. The rearrangement uses TRBV11-2 and TRBJ1-2; 8 bases align to TRBD1. Germline V gives CDR1 SGHAT, CDR2 FQNNGV. The CDR3 sequence is 13 residues long. J lost 9 bases, V lost 5 bases, and 8 bases had no gene match.

The genes are TRBV29-1 and TRBJ2-2; the D is unclear. Trimming pared 7 bases from V and 1 base from J, leaving 10 bases between. The CDR3 has 13 residues. Germline V gene sequence: CDR1 SQVTM, CDR2 ANQGSEA. Written as DNA, the CDR3 is TGCAGCGGGCTCCACAGGAACACCGGGGAGCTGTTTTTT. It encodes CSGLHRNTGELFF.

The chain recombines TRBV7-2 with TRBJ2-7, with 9 bases fitting TRBD2. This CDR3 is built from 14 residues. CDR1 is SGHTA, CDR2 FQGNSA, per germline. J was trimmed by 7 bases and V by 2 bases; bases with no gene match: 6. The CDR3 region is CASSLLLAGGEQYF. Written as DNA, the CDR3 is TGTGCCAGCAGCTTATTACTCGCGGGAGGGGAGCAGTACTTC.

The genes are TRBV10-3 and TRBJ2-2; D is unresolved. CDR3 size: 13 residues. Germline lookup yields CDR1 ENHRY and CDR2 SYGVKD. V lost 6 bases, J lost 5 bases, and 10 bases lay in between. The DNA of the CDR3 is TGTGCCATCAGGGGTCCGGAGACCGGGGAGCTGTTTTTT. This encodes CAIRGPETGELFF.

The rearrangement joins TRBV6-2 or TRBV6-3 to TRBJ2-7; 7 bases agree with TRBD2. CDR3 length: 16 residues. With V trimmed by 0 bases and J by 3 bases, 8 bases remained unmatched. Germline values: CDR1 MNHEY, CDR2 SVGEGT. CDR3 protein: CASSYSTRLAGYEQYF. The CDR3 DNA reads TGTGCCAGCAGTTACTCGACGCGACTAGCAGGCTACGAGCAGTACTTC.

This clone was picked up one time. The chain recombines TRBV18 with TRBJ1-1; maybe TRBD1 (6 bases). This CDR3 is built from 15 residues. Trimming took 6 bases from V and 0 from J, leaving 14 bases between them. Germline values: CDR1 KGHSH, CDR2 LQKENI. CDR3 in amino acids: CASSGIGGLNTEAFF. CDR3 DNA sequence: TGTGCCAGCTCCGGAATAGGGGGATTGAACACTGAAGCTTTCTTT.

The chain uses TRBV7-2 and TRBJ2-7; 10 bases are shared with TRBD2. Germline V gene data show CDR1 as SGHTA and CDR2 as FQGNSA. The CDR3 loop spans 14 amino acids. V was clipped by 6 bases and J by 2 bases; unmatched bases: 4. CDR3 loop: CASSSSGSTYEQYF. CDR3 bases: TGTGCCAGCAGTTCTAGCGGGAGTACCTACGAGCAGTACTTC.

The chain uses TRBV7-2 and TRBJ2-5, with D maybe TRBD2 (7 bases). The CDR3 length is 15 residues. Between the trimmed V and J ends, which lost 4 bases and 5 bases, there was a span of 17 bases. Germline values: CDR1 SGHTA, CDR2 FQGNSA. CDR3 sequence reads: CASSYGRGGGETQYF. CDR3 DNA: TGTGCCAGCAGCTACGGAAGGGGAGGGGGGGAGACCCAGTACTTC.

The chain employs TRBV24-1 and TRBJ2-3; tentatively, D is TRBD1 (6 bases). The length of the CDR3 is 15 residues. The germline V gene encodes CDR1 KGHDR and CDR2 SFDVKD. Trimming stripped 1 base from V and 4 bases from J, with 11 bases between. CDR3 sequence (DNA): TGTGCCACCAGTGATTTACAGGGAAAGCCAGATACGCAGTATTTT. It translates to CATSDLQGKPDTQYF.

The chain combines TRBV6-5 with TRBJ2-5; D unresolved. CDR1 MNHEY and CDR2 SVGAGI come from the germline V gene. Trimming pared 6 bases from V and 5 bases from J, leaving 10 bases between. This CDR3 spans 12 amino acids. CDR3: CASRAVWETQYF. CDR3 DNA: TGTGCCAGCAGGGCGGTCTGGGAGACCCAGTACTTC.

The chain employs TRBV11-3 and TRBJ2-1, with 10 bases aligning to TRBD2. This CDR3 is 14 amino acids long. The junction had 6 bases not matched to a gene; V was cut back by 5 bases and J by 8 bases. Germline V gives CDR1 SGHNT, CDR2 YENEEA. The CDR3 coding sequence is TGTGCCAGCAGCAGCGGGAGGGCTCTGTATGAGCAGTTCTTC. It encodes CASSSGRALYEQFF.

This clone appeared once. The rearrangement links TRBV20-1 to TRBJ2-7; D gene unclear. Germline V gene lookup returns CDR1 DFQATT and CDR2 SNEGSKA (reference sequence). The V gene lost 4 bases and the J gene lost 3 bases, with 7 bases spanning the gap. This CDR3 comprises 11 residues. The DNA for the CDR3 is TGCAGTGCTACCCCCTTCTACGAGCAGTACTTC. Residues: CSATPFYEQYF.